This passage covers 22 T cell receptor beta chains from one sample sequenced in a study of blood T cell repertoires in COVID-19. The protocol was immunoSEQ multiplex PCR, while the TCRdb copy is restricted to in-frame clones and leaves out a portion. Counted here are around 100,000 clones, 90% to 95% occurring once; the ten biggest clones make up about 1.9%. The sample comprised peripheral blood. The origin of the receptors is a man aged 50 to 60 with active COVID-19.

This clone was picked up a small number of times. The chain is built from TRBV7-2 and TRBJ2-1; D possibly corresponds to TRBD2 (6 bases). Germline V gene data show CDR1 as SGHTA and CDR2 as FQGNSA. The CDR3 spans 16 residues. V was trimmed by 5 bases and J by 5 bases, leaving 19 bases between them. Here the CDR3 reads CASSPATFAGNNEQFF. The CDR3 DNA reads TGTGCCAGCAGCCCCGCGACTTTTGCGGGGAACAATGAGCAGTTCTTC.

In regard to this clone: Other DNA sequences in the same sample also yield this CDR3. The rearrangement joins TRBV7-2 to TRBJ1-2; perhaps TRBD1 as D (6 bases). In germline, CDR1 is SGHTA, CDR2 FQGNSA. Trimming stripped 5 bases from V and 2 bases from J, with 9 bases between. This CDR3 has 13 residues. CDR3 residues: CASSLQGNYGYTF. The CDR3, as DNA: TGTGCCAGCAGCCTTCAGGGGAACTATGGCTACACCTTC. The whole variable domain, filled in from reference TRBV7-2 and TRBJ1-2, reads GAGVSQSPSNKVTEKGKDVELRCDPISGHTALYWYRQSLGQGLEFLIYFQGNSAPDKSGLPSDRFSAERTGGSVSTLTIQRTQQEDSAVYLCASSLQGNYGYTFGSGTRLTVV.

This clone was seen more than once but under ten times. The CDR3 bases are TGTGCCAGCAGTTTAGCCGGGACAGGGGGTGAAAAACTGTTTTTT. It encodes CASSLAGTGGEKLFF. This chain joins TRBV28 and TRBJ1-4; 11 bases fit TRBD1. V was clipped by 2 bases and J by 7 bases; unmatched bases: 3. The germline V gene encodes CDR1 MDHEN and CDR2 SYDVKM. This CDR3 comprises 15 residues.

The CDR3 loop reads CASSIGGGSLGNEQFF. DNA for the CDR3: TGTGCCAGTAGTATTGGGGGCGGGAGTCTGGGCAATGAGCAGTTCTTC. V is TRBV19 and J is TRBJ2-1, with D perhaps TRBD2 (7 bases). Between the trimmed V and J ends, which lost 3 bases and 6 bases, there was a span of 18 bases. This CDR3 is 16 amino acids long. Per the germline V gene, CDR1 is LNHDA and CDR2 is SQIVND (reference sequence). Drawing the rest from reference TRBV19 and TRBJ2-1, the complete variable domain is DGGITQSPKYLFRKEGQNVTLSCEQNLNHDAMYWYRQDPGQGLRLIYYSQIVNDFQKGDIAEGYSVSREKKESFPLTVTSAQKNPTAFYLCASSIGGGSLGNEQFFGPGTRLTVL.

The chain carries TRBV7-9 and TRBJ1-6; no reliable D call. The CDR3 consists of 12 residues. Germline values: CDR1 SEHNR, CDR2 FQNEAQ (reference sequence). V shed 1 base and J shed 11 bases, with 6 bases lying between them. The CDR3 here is CASSLGTAPLHF. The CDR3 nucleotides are TGTGCCAGCAGCTTAGGCACAGCACCCCTCCACTTT.

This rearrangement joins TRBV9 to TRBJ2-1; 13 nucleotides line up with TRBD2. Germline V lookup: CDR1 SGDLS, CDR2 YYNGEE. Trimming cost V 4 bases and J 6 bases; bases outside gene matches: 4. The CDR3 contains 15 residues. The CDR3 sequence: CASSPTSGRGNEQFF. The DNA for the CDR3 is TGTGCCAGCAGCCCAACTAGCGGGAGGGGCAATGAGCAGTTCTTC.

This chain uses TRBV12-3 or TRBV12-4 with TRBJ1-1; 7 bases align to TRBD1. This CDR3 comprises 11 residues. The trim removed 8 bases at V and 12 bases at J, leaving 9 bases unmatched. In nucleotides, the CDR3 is TGTGCCAGCCGGGACAGTGTGAAAACTTTCTTT. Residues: CASRDSVKTFF.

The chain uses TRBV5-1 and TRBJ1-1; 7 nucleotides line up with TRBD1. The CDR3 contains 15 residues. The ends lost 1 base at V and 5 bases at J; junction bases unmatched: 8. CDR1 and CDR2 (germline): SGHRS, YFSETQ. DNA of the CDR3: TGCGCCAGCAGCTTGATCGTCCAGGGGGGTACTGAAGCTTTCTTT. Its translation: CASSLIVQGGTEAFF. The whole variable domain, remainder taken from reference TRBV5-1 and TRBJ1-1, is KAGVTQTPRYLIKTRGQQVTLSCSPISGHRSVSWYQQTPGQGLQFLFEYFSETQRNKGNFPGRFSGRQFSNSRSEMNVSTLELGDSALYLCASSLIVQGGTEAFFGQGTRLTVV.

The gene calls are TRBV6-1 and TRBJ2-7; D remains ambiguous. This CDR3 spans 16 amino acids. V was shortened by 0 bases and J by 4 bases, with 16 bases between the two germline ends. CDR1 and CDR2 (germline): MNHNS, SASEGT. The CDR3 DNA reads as TGTGCCAGCAGTGAAGCGCTTATCCCCGTCGCGTACGAGCAGTACTTC. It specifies CASSEALIPVAYEQYF.

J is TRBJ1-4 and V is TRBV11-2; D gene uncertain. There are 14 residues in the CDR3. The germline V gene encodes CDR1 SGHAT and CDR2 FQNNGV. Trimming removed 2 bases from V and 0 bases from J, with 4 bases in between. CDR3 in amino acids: CASSLSPTNEKLFF. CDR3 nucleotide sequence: TGTGCCAGCAGCTTAAGCCCAACTAATGAAAAACTGTTTTTT.

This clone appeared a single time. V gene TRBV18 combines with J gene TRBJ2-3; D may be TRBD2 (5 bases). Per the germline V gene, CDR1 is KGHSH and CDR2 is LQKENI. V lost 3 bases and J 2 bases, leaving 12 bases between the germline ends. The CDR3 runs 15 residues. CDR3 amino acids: CASSPTLDFTDTQYF. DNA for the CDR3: TGTGCCAGCTCACCGACACTAGACTTCACAGATACGCAGTATTTT.

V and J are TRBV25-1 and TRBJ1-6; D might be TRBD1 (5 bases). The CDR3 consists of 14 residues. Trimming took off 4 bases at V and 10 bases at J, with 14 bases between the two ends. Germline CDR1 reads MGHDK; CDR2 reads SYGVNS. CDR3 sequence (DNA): TGTGCCAGCAGTGTCGGGGGTCAGGGCTCACCCCTCCACTTT. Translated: CASSVGGQGSPLHF.

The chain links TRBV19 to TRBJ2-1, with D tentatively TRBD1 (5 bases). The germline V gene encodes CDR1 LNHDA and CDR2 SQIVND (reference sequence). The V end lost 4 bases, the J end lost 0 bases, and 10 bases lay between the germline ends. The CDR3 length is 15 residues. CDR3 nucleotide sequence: TGTGCCAGTAGTAAGCAGGGCCTCTCCTACAATGAGCAGTTCTTC. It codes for CASSKQGLSYNEQFF.

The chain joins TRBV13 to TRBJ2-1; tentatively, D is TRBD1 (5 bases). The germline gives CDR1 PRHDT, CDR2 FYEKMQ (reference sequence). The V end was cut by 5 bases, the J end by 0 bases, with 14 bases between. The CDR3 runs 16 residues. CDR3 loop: CASSPSQGPSYNEQFF. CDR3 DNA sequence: TGTGCCAGCAGCCCGAGTCAGGGTCCCTCCTACAATGAGCAGTTCTTC.

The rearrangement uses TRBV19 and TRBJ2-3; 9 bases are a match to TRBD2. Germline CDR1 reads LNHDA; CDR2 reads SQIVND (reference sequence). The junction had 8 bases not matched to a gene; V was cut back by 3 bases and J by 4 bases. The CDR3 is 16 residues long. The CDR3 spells CASSILAGGHADTQYF. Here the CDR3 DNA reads TGTGCCAGTAGTATCCTTGCGGGGGGGCACGCAGATACGCAGTATTTT.

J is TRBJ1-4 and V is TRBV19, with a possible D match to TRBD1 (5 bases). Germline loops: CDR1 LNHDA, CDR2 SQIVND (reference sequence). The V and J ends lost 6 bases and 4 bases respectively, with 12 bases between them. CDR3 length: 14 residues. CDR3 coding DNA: TGTGCCAGTAGAACAGGTGTCAATAATGAAAAACTGTTTTTT. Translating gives CASRTGVNNEKLFF.

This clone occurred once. The CDR3 DNA reads TGTGCCAGTAATACCGGAGGGAACACTGAAGCTTTCTTT. As protein: CASNTGGNTEAFF. The gene calls are TRBV19 and TRBJ1-1; D is ambiguous. Trimming removed 7 bases at V and 1 base at J, with 10 bases between. The CDR3 totals 13 residues. Germline CDR1 and CDR2: LNHDA and SQIVND (reference sequence).

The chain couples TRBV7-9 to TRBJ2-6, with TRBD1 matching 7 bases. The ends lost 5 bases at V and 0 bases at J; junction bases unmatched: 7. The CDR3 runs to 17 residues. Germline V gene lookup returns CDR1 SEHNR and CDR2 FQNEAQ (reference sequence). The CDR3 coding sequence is TGTGCCAGCAGCCCGACAGGGTCCAACTCTGGGGCCAACGTCCTGACTTTC. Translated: CASSPTGSNSGANVLTF.

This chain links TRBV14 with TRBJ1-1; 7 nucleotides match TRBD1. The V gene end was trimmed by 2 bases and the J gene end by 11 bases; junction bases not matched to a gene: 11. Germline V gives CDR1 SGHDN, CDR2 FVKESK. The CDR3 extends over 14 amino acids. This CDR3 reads CASSQRTGEKVAFF. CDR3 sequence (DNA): TGTGCCAGCAGCCAACGTACAGGGGAAAAGGTGGCTTTCTTT.

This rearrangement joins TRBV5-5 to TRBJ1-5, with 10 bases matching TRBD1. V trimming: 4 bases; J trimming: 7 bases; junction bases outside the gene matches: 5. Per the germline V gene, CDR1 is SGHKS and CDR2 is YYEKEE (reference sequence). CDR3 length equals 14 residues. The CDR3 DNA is TGTGCCAGCAGCCCAGACAGGGGGCTGCAGCCCCAGCATTTT. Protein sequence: CASSPDRGLQPQHF.

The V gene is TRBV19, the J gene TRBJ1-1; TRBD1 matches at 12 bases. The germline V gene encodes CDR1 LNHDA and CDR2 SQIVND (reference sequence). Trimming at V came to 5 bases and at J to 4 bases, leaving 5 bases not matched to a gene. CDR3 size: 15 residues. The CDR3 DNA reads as TGTGCCAGTAGTCCCCGGGACAGGGGGCTCACTGAAGCTTTCTTT. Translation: CASSPRDRGLTEAFF. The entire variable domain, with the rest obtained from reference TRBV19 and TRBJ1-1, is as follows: DGGITQSPKYLFRKEGQNVTLSCEQNLNHDAMYWYRQDPGQGLRLIYYSQIVNDFQKGDIAEGYSVSREKKESFPLTVTSAQKNPTAFYLCASSPRDRGLTEAFFGQGTRLTVV.

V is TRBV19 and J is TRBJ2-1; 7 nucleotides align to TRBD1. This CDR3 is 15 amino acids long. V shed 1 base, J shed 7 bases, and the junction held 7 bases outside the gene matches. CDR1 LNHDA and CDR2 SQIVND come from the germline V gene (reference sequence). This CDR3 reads CASSIVKTGKNEQFF. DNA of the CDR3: TGTGCCAGTAGTATAGTGAAGACAGGGAAGAATGAGCAGTTCTTC.